These 5 T cell receptor beta chains came from one sample sequenced in a study of cytomegalovirus exposure and HLA in healthy donors (dated by TCRdb to the late 2010s). The method was the immunoSEQ multiplex PCR assay. Drawn from immuneACCESS, this table holds only the in-frame rearrangements with V and J called that TCRdb kept. Clones are partly lost; checked studies trace under half to an unresolved V gene and leave the rest unexplained. This sample lists some 180,000 clones; about nine tenths were detected once. Less than 9.5% of the sample goes to the ten largest clones. Input material: PBMCs. These receptor sequences come from a man aged 30 to 45 in good health and CMV-seropositive.

The J gene is TRBJ2-5, the V gene TRBV2; 8 nucleotides line up with TRBD1. This CDR3 has 15 amino acids. CDR1 is SNHLY and CDR2 is FYNNEI in the germline V gene. The junction had 9 bases not matched to a gene; V was cut back by 5 bases and J by 4 bases. The CDR3 sequence is CASSYPTGGGETQYF. CDR3 DNA sequence: TGTGCCAGCAGTTACCCTACAGGGGGAGGAGAGACCCAGTACTTC.

The V call is TRBV6-7, the J call TRBJ1-2; a possible D gene is TRBD1 (5 bases). TRBV6-7 is noted as an ORF with a role that remains uncertain. This CDR3 is 15 amino acids long. Trimming cost V 0 bases and J 8 bases, with 16 bases left between them. The CDR3, as DNA: TGTGCCAGCAGTTACTCGTTTGGGGGGAACAACGGCTACACCTTC. This translates into CASSYSFGGNNGYTF.

This clone was seen only a few times. The chain carries TRBV29-1 and TRBJ2-2; a weak D match, TRBD1 (6 bases). With 0 bases removed from V and 5 bases from J, the gap between germline ends came to 7 bases. This CDR3 is 13 amino acids long. The V gene's germline CDR1 is SQVTM and CDR2 ANQGSEA. The CDR3, as DNA: TGCAGCGTTGAAGACACAGGGACCGGGGAGCTGTTTTTT. It yields the protein CSVEDTGTGELFF.

This rearrangement joins TRBV30 to TRBJ1-1; D is unresolved. CDR1 is GTSNPN, CDR2 SVGIG, per germline (reference sequence). With 3 bases removed from V and 9 bases from J, the gap between germline ends came to 11 bases. This CDR3 spans 11 amino acids. Here the CDR3 DNA reads TGTGCCTGGAGAATCAGGCGTAAAGCTTTCTTT. Encoded protein: CAWRIRRKAFF.

This clone was observed a handful of times. CDR3 sequence (DNA): TGTGCCAGCAGCTTAGAGGATGGGTCACCCCTCCACTTT. Amino acid sequence: CASSLEDGSPLHF. The rearrangement joins TRBV11-2 to TRBJ1-6; D gene unclear. The V gene lost 0 bases and the J gene lost 10 bases, with 7 bases spanning the gap. Germline V CDR1 and CDR2: SGHAT, FQNNGV. This CDR3 has 13 residues.